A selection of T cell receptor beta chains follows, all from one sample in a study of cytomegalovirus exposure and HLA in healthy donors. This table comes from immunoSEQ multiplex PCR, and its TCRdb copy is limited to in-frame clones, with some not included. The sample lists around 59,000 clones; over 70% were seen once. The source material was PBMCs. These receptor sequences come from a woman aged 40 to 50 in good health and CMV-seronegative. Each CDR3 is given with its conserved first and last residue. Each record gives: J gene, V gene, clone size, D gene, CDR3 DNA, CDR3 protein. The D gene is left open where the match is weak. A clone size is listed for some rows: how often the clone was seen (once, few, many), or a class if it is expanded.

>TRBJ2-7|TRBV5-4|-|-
TGTGCCAGCAGCTTGTTAGGCGGTGACGAGCAGTACTTC
CASSLLGGDEQYF
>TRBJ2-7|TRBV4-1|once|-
TGCGCCAGCAGCCAGCTGGCAGGCGATTACGAGCAGTACTTC
CASSQLAGDYEQYF
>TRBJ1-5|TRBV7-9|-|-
TGTGCCAGCAGCGCCCCCGACAGCCCCGATCAGCCCCAGCATTTT
CASSAPDSPDQPQHF
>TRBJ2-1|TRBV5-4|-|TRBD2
TGTGCCAGCAGCTTAGCTAGCGGGAGGGATAACAATGAGCAGTTCTTC
CASSLASGRDNNEQFF
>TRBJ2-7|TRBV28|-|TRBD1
TGTGCCAGCAGTGTTCCGGGACAGGGATCGTACGAGCAGTACTTC
CASSVPGQGSYEQYF
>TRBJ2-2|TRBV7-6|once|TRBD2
TGTGCCAGCAGCCCCCGACTAGCTGGGACCGGGGAGCTGTTTTTT
CASSPRLAGTGELFF
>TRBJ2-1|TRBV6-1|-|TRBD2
TGTGCCAGCACCCCCGCGATAGCGGGAACCAATGAGCAGTTCTTC
CASTPAIAGTNEQFF
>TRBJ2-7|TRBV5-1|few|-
TGCGCCAGCAGATTGACAGCTAACTCCTACGAGCAGTACTTC
CASRLTANSYEQYF
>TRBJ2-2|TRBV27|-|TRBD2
TGTGCCAGCAGTTTAAATAGCGGGAGGATCGGGGAGCTGTTTTTT
CASSLNSGRIGELFF
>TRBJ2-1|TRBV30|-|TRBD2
TGTGCCTGGAGTGTGGGTAGCGGGAGCTATTTCAATGAGCAGTTCTTC
CAWSVGSGSYFNEQFF
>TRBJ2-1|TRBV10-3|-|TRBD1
TGTGCCATCAGGGGGACAGGCTCCTACAATGAGCAGTTCTTC
CAIRGTGSYNEQFF
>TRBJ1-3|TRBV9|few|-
TGTGCCAGCAGCCCCTATGCCGGGACACAAGGAAACACCATATATTTT
CASSPYAGTQGNTIYF
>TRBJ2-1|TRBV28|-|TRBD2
TGTGCCAGCAACCCCTCGACTAGCGGGACCTACAATGAGCAGTTCTTC
CASNPSTSGTYNEQFF
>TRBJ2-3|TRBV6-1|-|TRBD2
TGTGCCACCTCCGGACTAGCGGGAGCGGATGATACGCAGTATTTT
CATSGLAGADDTQYF
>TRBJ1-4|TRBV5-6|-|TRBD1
TGTGCCAGCAGCTCCGGGACAGGGGGTAAACTGTTTTTT
CASSSGTGGKLFF
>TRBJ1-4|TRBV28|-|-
TGTGCCAGCAGCCCAGGGGTGATGGCAGGTTATAATGAAAAACTGTTTTTT
CASSPGVMAGYNEKLFF
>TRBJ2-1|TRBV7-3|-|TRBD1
TGTGCCAGCAGCCCTGGGGGACAGGGCTACAATGAGCAGTTCTTC
CASSPGGQGYNEQFF
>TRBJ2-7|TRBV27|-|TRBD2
TGTGCCAGCAGTTTGGGACTAGCGGGCGGAGAGCAGTACTTC
CASSLGLAGGEQYF